These 7 T cell receptor beta chains were sequenced from one sample in a study of CD8 T cells in Susac syndrome. RNA amounts of about 0.45 to 1 ug underwent reverse transcription with random hexamers. Using its own MiXCR run on the immunoSEQ multiplex PCR reads, TCRdb lists one record per CDR3 protein. The sample lists hundreds of thousands of distinct CDR3 sequences; around 95% were seen once. Sequenced material: CD4+ T cells from PBMCs. All receptors come from a human donor with multiple sclerosis.

The gene calls are TRBV27 and TRBJ2-5; TRBD2 matches at 7 bases. Looked up from germline, CDR1 is MNHEY and CDR2 is SMNVEV (reference sequence). The CDR3 sequence is 17 residues long. J gave up 0 bases and V 4 bases, and 11 bases lay outside the gene matches. CDR3 nucleotide sequence: TGTGCCAGCAGTTCCAACCAACGGGGGGACTACCAAGAGACCCAGTACTTC. Protein: CASSSNQRGDYQETQYF.

The chain joins TRBV27 to TRBJ1-2; no clear D. V lost 6 bases and J 6 bases, leaving 17 bases between the germline ends. Per the germline V gene, CDR1 is MNHEY and CDR2 is SMNVEV (reference sequence). CDR3 size: 14 residues. The CDR3 coding sequence is TGTGCCAGCAGCCAGACAAGGGAACTCCATGGCTACACCTTC. Its protein product is CASSQTRELHGYTF.

The gene calls are TRBV6-1 and TRBJ1-3; D remains unclear. This CDR3 is built from 11 residues. The V gene's germline CDR1 is MNHNS and CDR2 SASEGT. The V end lost 8 bases, the J end lost 1 base, and 3 bases lay between the germline ends. This CDR3 reads CASESGNTIYF. The CDR3 DNA reads TGTGCCAGCGAGTCTGGAAACACCATATATTTT.

V usage is TRBV6-1 and J usage is TRBJ2-7, with 8 nucleotides matching TRBD1. V lost 5 bases and J lost 3; bases outside the gene matches: 6. CDR1 and CDR2 (germline): MNHNS, SASEGT. This CDR3 has 14 amino acids. The CDR3 is CASSTGQAYYEQYF. In DNA, the CDR3 is TGTGCCAGCAGTACGGGACAGGCCTACTACGAGCAGTACTTC.

The table lists this clonotype with a count of one. The genes are TRBV20-1 and TRBJ2-1, with D possibly being TRBD1 or TRBD2 (6 bases each). CDR1 is DFQATT and CDR2 is SNEGSKA in the germline V gene (reference sequence). V was cut by 3 bases and J by 7 bases, with 16 bases left in between. The CDR3 is 14 amino acids. The CDR3 is CSASFRRGLNEQFF. Here the CDR3 DNA reads TGCAGTGCTAGTTTTCGCCGGGGGCTTAATGAGCAGTTCTTC.

The chain links TRBV12-5 to TRBJ1-5; D gene ambiguous. The CDR3 loop spans 14 amino acids. Trimming pared 3 bases from V and 2 bases from J, leaving 8 bases between. In germline, CDR1 is LGHNT, CDR2 FRNRAP. The CDR3 here is CASGFGQGNQPQHF. As DNA, the CDR3 is TGTGCTAGTGGTTTCGGTCAGGGCAATCAGCCCCAGCATTTT.

The chain carries TRBV14 and TRBJ2-3; the match to TRBD2 covers 12 bases. Trimming removed 2 bases from V and 5 bases from J; junction bases left unmatched: 5. Germline V gene lookup returns CDR1 SGHDN and CDR2 FVKESK. The CDR3 sequence is 16 residues long. The CDR3 bases are TGTGCCAGCAGCCAACTGACTAGCGGGAGAATAGATACGCAGTATTTT. As protein: CASSQLTSGRIDTQYF.